Detailed here is one T cell receptor (beta chain). The data were obtained in a study of blood T cell repertoires in COVID-19. Participants, about 18 to 90 years old, spanned under 30 US areas. Exposed enrollees had met someone with a PCR-confirmed or clinician-diagnosed COVID-19 case at some point within the 2 weeks before study entry. Data came from immunoSEQ multiplex PCR; TCRdb stores just in-frame clones and leaves some out. This sample carries 350,000 to 500,000 clones, over 75% of them seen once, and the ten largest clones take about 1.5%. Trimming took 2 bases from V and 3 from J; bases not matched to a gene: 1. Per germline, CDR1 MNHEY and CDR2 SMNVEV (reference sequence). The CDR3 runs to 13 residues.

Sequencing input: PBMCs or T cells enriched from blood (not recorded which). The rearrangement uses TRBV27 and TRBJ2-7; 7 bases fit TRBD1. This TCR was recovered from a woman younger than 30 who had been exposed to COVID-19. CDR3 in amino acids: CASSLGTDYEQYF. The CDR3 DNA reads TGTGCCAGCAGTTTAGGGACAGACTACGAGCAGTACTTC.